A selection of T cell receptor beta chains follows, all from one sample in a study of cytomegalovirus exposure and HLA in healthy donors. TCRdb's copy holds only in-frame clones and misses some; the assay was immunoSEQ multiplex PCR. The sample records approximately 110,000 clones, about 86% being singletons. Sequencing was done on a sample of PBMCs. These receptors all come from a woman younger than 45 in good health and CMV-seronegative. CDR3s include the opening cysteine and the closing phenylalanine or tryptophan. D genes are given only for firm matches. Size is omitted from some rows. Given values are once, few, many or a class for expanded clones.

cdr3_nt cdr3_aa j_call v_call clone_size d_call
TGTGCCAGCAGCCGCCCCACAGGGGACTCTGGGGCCAACGTCCTGACTTTC CASSRPTGDSGANVLTF TRBJ2-6 TRBV13 - TRBD1
TGCGCCAGCAGCTTGGTAGCGGGGGGAAATGAGCAGTTCTTC CASSLVAGGNEQFF TRBJ2-1 TRBV5-1 once TRBD2
TGTGCCAGCAGTTTAGGGCCCCTGGGGGCCGATCTCAATCAGCCCCAGCATTTT CASSLGPLGADLNQPQHF TRBJ1-5 TRBV27 - -
TGTGCCAGCAGCTGGACAGCGACTATGAACACTGAAGCTTTCTTT CASSWTATMNTEAFF TRBJ1-1 TRBV6-1 - -
TGTGCCACGAAGGAAAGGGAACAGGGTTACTACGAGCAGTACTTC CATKEREQGYYEQYF TRBJ2-7 TRBV6-5 - -
TGTGCCAGCAGCTCGGGGAATCGGCAAGAGACCCAGTACTTC CASSSGNRQETQYF TRBJ2-5 TRBV9 - -
TGCGCCAGCGCGGTACAGACAGGGCGGCGCAGGTCGTCCTCTGGAAACACCATATATTTT CASAVQTGRRRSSSGNTIYF TRBJ1-3 TRBV10-1 - TRBD1
TGTGCCAGCAGTTACCTTCAACAGGGGAGCTCCTACGAGCAGTACTTC CASSYLQQGSSYEQYF TRBJ2-7 TRBV6-6 few TRBD1
TGTGCCAGCAGTCTTCGCGTGAACACTGAAGCTTTCTTT CASSLRVNTEAFF TRBJ1-1 TRBV2 - -
TGTGCCAGCATCAGGACTAGCGGGATTGGTGAGCAGTTCTTC CASIRTSGIGEQFF TRBJ2-1 TRBV6-1 - TRBD2
TGTGCCAGCAGTGATTCTTGGGTAGCGGGACCCTACAATGAGCAGTTCTTC CASSDSWVAGPYNEQFF TRBJ2-1 TRBV25-1 few TRBD2
TGCAGCGTTGTAGGAGGGGACTTTGGAGAGCAGTACTTC CSVVGGDFGEQYF TRBJ2-7 TRBV29-1 - -
TGTGCCACCGCTGCCACCGGGGGAAACTATTCGCCCCTCCACTTT CATAATGGNYSPLHF TRBJ1-6 TRBV28 - -
TGTGCCAGCAGCCCAGCGACTAGCGGGAGTCGTACAGATACGCAGTATTTT CASSPATSGSRTDTQYF TRBJ2-3 TRBV7-6 - TRBD2
TGCGCCAGCAGCGCGGTAGCGGGACCCACAGATACGCAGTATTTT CASSAVAGPTDTQYF TRBJ2-3 TRBV5-1 - TRBD2
TGTGCCAGCAGCCCCCGAGGGAGCGGGAGCTCAGAGACCCAGTACTTC CASSPRGSGSSETQYF TRBJ2-5 TRBV11-2 few TRBD2
TGTGCCAGCAGCCTACTGGAGGACAGGGTGTACGAGCAGTACTTC CASSLLEDRVYEQYF TRBJ2-7 TRBV7-8 - TRBD1
TGCGCCAGCAGCCAAGACCCACTAGCGACCTACGAGCAGTACTTC CASSQDPLATYEQYF TRBJ2-7 TRBV4-3 - TRBD2
TGTGCCAGCAGCTTCCTCGGCGGTTACACAGATACGCAGTATTTT CASSFLGGYTDTQYF TRBJ2-3 TRBV7-3 - -
TGCGCCAGCAGCTTGGATACACTCGCGGCGAACACCGGGGAGCTGTTTTTT CASSLDTLAANTGELFF TRBJ2-2 TRBV5-1 - -
TGCAGCGTTGAACAAAGTGAAGGACGGGGCACTGAAGCTTTCTTT CSVEQSEGRGTEAFF TRBJ1-1 TRBV29-1 once -
TGTGCCTGGGGGACTTTAGCGATGCAGTTCTTC CAWGTLAMQFF TRBJ2-1 TRBV30 - -
TGTGCCAGCAGCCTGACACCGTCCTCCTACGAGCAGTACTTC CASSLTPSSYEQYF TRBJ2-7 TRBV5-6 - -
TGTGCCAGCAGTTTATCCCTGGGACTAGCGGGGACTAGCTCCTACAATGAGCAGTTCTTC CASSLSLGLAGTSSYNEQFF TRBJ2-1 TRBV27 - TRBD2
TGTGCCAGCAGTGGGGGACAGGGAACCATGAACACTGAAGCTTTCTTT CASSGGQGTMNTEAFF TRBJ1-1 TRBV28 few TRBD1
TGTGCCATCAGTTTCGGGACTAGCGGGAGAGAAGAGAACACCGGGGAGCTGTTTTTT CAISFGTSGREENTGELFF TRBJ2-2 TRBV10-3 - TRBD2
TGCGCCAGCAGGGCCGGGACAGGCTATATCGAGCAGTACTTC CASRAGTGYIEQYF TRBJ2-7 TRBV5-1 - TRBD1
TGTGCCAGCAGTCTGACCGGGACTTCAAACTACGAGCAGTACTTC CASSLTGTSNYEQYF TRBJ2-7 TRBV6-6 - -
TGTGCCAGCAGCGGGCCGTTCAATCAGCCCCAGCATTTT CASSGPFNQPQHF TRBJ1-5 TRBV11-2 - -
TGTGCCAGCAGCGAAGGGACAGGCTTGGTGGGGCCGAACACCGGGGAGCTGTTTTTT CASSEGTGLVGPNTGELFF TRBJ2-2 TRBV11-2 - TRBD1
TGTGCCAGTTCCACAGGGGAGAACACTGAAGCTTTCTTT CASSTGENTEAFF TRBJ1-1 TRBV2 few TRBD1